This paragraph covers one T cell receptor beta chain sequence. The data belong to a study of blood T cell repertoires in COVID-19. Overall study context: COVID-19 samples collected from the United States, Italy and Spain covered acute and convalescent phases. Sample material is recorded as cDNA or gDNA derived from T cells, B-cell-depleted T cells, or PBMCs.

CDR1 and CDR2 from the germline V gene are SEHNR and FQNEAQ (reference sequence). CDR3 length: 16 residues. J lost 7 bases, V lost 1 base, and 7 bases had no gene match. As processed by the authors: From reference gene primer amplification, estimates of nucleated cell counts were derived. This table comes from immunoSEQ multiplex PCR, and its TCRdb copy is limited to in-frame clones, with some not included. The V and J calls and clone size come from that table; D and trimming were worked out from the DNA. The repertoire holds around 230,000 clones, about 86% seen once, with roughly 9.6% in the top ten.

Input material: peripheral blood. The rearrangement links TRBV7-9 to TRBJ1-4; 9 bases are a match to TRBD1. This clonotype was sampled from a woman aged 80 or over with acute or convalescent COVID-19. The CDR3 DNA reads as TGTGCCAGCAGCTTAGTGTATGGGACAGGGACTGAAAAACTGTTTTTT. Translated, it gives CASSLVYGTGTEKLFF.